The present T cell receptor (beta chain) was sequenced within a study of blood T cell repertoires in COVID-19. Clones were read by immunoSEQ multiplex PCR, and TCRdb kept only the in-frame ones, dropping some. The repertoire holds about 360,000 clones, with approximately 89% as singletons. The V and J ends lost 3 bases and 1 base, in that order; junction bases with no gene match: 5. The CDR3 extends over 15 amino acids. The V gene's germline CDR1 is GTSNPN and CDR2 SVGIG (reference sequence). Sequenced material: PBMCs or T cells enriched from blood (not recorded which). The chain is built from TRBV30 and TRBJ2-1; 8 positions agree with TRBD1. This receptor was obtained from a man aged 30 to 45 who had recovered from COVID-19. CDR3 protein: CAWSDRGPSYNEQFF. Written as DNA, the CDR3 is TGTGCCTGGAGCGACAGGGGACCTTCCTACAATGAGCAGTTCTTC.